This TCR beta chain was found in a study of monozygotic twins with inflammatory bowel disease. Each TCR library consumed 3,000 to 3,500 ng of total RNA. TCRdb reanalyzed the 5' RACE reads, giving one entry per CDR3 protein sequence and no DNA. Found here are some 330,000 distinct CDR3 sequences; the top ten clones hold approximately 5.9%. Germline CDR1 LGHDT, CDR2 YNNKEL (reference sequence). This CDR3 has 15 residues. Sequenced: blood. The rearrangement joins TRBV3-1 to TRBJ2-3; without DNA, the TCRdb call of TRBD1 cannot be checked. The sequence derives from a human donor with ulcerative colitis or Crohn's disease, or a healthy co-twin of an affected twin (not recorded which). CDR3 sequence reads: CASSQGWGSTDTQYF.